Listed here are 6 T cell receptor beta chains from one sample, sequenced in a study of blood T cell repertoires in COVID-19. Generated by immunoSEQ multiplex PCR, the TCRdb table keeps only in-frame clones and is missing some. The table lists fewer than 80,000 clones, 80% to 90% of them singletons. Sequenced: peripheral blood. Receptors originate from a man under 40 with acute or convalescent COVID-19.

The chain uses TRBV3-1 (or the pseudogene TRBV3-2) and TRBJ1-1; TRBD1 agrees at 7 bases. Germline V lookup: CDR1 LGHDT, CDR2 YNNKEL (reference sequence). This CDR3 spans 16 amino acids. V dropped 4 bases and J dropped 5; count of bases not matched to a gene: 13. CDR3 sequence (DNA): TGTGCCAGCAGCCTACGGGACAGCGTTTCGTGGACTGAAGCTTTCTTT. Translated: CASSLRDSVSWTEAFF.

The V gene is TRBV20-1, the J gene TRBJ1-1; D gene uncertain. Germline CDR1 is DFQATT and CDR2 is SNEGSKA (reference sequence). This CDR3 comprises 11 residues. CDR3 protein: CQMIRNTEAFF. As DNA, the CDR3 is TGCCAGATGATACGGAACACTGAAGCTTTCTTT.

This clone was counted only a few times. This sequence joins TRBV20-1 and TRBJ2-7; 15 bases map to TRBD2. With V trimmed by 3 bases and J by 5 bases, 23 bases remained unmatched. The CDR3 runs 21 residues. Germline CDR1 reads DFQATT; CDR2 reads SNEGSKA (reference sequence). CDR3 protein: CSASSEIPIGLAGGYADEQYF. In DNA, the CDR3 is TGCAGTGCTAGTTCCGAGATCCCCATCGGACTAGCGGGAGGGTATGCCGACGAGCAGTACTTC.

This clone was counted a few times. The chain combines TRBV29-1 with TRBJ2-2; 7 positions match TRBD1. With V trimmed by 6 bases and J by 0 bases, 10 bases remained unmatched. This CDR3 has 16 amino acids. Germline V gene data show CDR1 as SQVTM and CDR2 as ANQGSEA. The CDR3 reads CSVDNTGEANTGELFF. The CDR3 bases are TGCAGCGTAGATAATACAGGGGAAGCGAACACCGGGGAGCTGTTTTTT.

The gene calls are TRBV10-3 and TRBJ1-5; maybe TRBD1 (6 bases). The germline V and J ends were trimmed by 3 bases and 7 bases, with 19 bases remaining between them. CDR1 and CDR2 from the germline V gene are ENHRY and SYGVKD. This CDR3 has 16 residues. The DNA of the CDR3 is TGTGCCATCAGTGAACAGGGTGCAGGGTCATGGCAGCCCCAGCATTTT. Translation gives CAISEQGAGSWQPQHF.

This rearrangement joins TRBV7-2 to TRBJ2-1; TRBD2 agrees at 7 bases. The CDR3 length is 13 residues. Trimming at V came to 1 base and at J to 6 bases, leaving 0 bases not matched to a gene. Germline loops: CDR1 SGHTA, CDR2 FQGNSA. The CDR3 loop reads CASSLGLANEQFF. CDR3 in DNA: TGTGCCAGCAGCTTAGGACTAGCCAATGAGCAGTTCTTC.